The T cell receptor (beta chain) under discussion was sequenced for a study of control samples from healthy donors and cancer patients. The V and J ends lost 2 bases and 3 bases respectively, with 8 bases between them. CDR1 and CDR2 from the germline V gene are MNHEY and SVGAGI. This CDR3 is 13 amino acids long. Sequencing used immunoSEQ multiplex PCR; TCRdb keeps in-frame clones, though not all of them. The table includes 65,000 to 95,000 clones, 80% to 90% detected once. The material sequenced was blood. The sequence was collected from a man in his forties or fifties in good health. V usage is TRBV6-5 and J usage is TRBJ2-7, with D possibly TRBD2 on 5 matching bases. The CDR3 nucleotides read TGTGCCAGCAGTTACGAGGGCGGCTACGAGCAGTACTTC. Its protein is CASSYEGGYEQYF.